These 28 T cell receptor beta chains were sequenced from one sample in a study of T cells in localized non-small cell lung cancer. The protocol was immunoSEQ multiplex PCR, while the TCRdb copy is restricted to in-frame clones and leaves out a portion. The data show 2,800 or so clones, around 28% seen once. The sequencing used lung tumor tissue, collected before any cancer treatment. The receptors come from a male donor older than 55 with stage II squamous cell lung carcinoma.

The table lists this clone with a few counts. The chain is built from TRBV14 and TRBJ1-1, with 9 bases fitting TRBD1. The V and J ends lost 4 bases and 0 bases, in that order; junction bases with no gene match: 3. CDR3 size: 15 residues. Germline lookup yields CDR1 SGHDN and CDR2 FVKESK. The CDR3 is CASSPQGALNTEAFF. The CDR3 DNA reads TGTGCCAGCAGCCCACAGGGGGCACTGAACACTGAAGCTTTCTTT. Together with reference TRBV14 and TRBJ1-1, the CDR3 gives the full variable domain: EAGVTQFPSHSVIEKGQTVTLRCDPISGHDNLYWYRRVMGKEIKFLLHFVKESKQDESGMPNNRFLAERTGGTYSTLKVQPAELEDSGVYFCASSPQGALNTEAFFGQGTRLTVV.

V gene TRBV6-8 combines with J gene TRBJ2-7, with D perhaps matching TRBD1 (5 bases). The V end lost 2 bases, the J end lost 6 bases, and 14 bases lay between the germline ends. Germline values: CDR1 MNHGY, CDR2 SAAAGT. The CDR3 has 14 residues. CDR3 protein: CASSYGQGITEQYF. In DNA, the CDR3 is TGTGCCAGCAGTTACGGGCAGGGAATCACCGAGCAGTACTTC.

Regarding this clone: Other DNA sequences from this sample encode an identical CDR3 as well. This sequence joins TRBV18 and TRBJ1-2, with TRBD1 matching 7 bases. Germline loops: CDR1 KGHSH, CDR2 LQKENI. The J segment lost 2 bases and the V segment lost 3 bases, leaving 6 bases of the junction unmatched. This CDR3 has 15 residues. CDR3 protein: CASSPRDSPNYGYTF. The CDR3 DNA sequence: TGTGCCAGCTCACCTAGGGACAGTCCAAACTATGGCTACACCTTC.

This clone was seen more than once but under ten times. DNA for the CDR3: TGCGCCAGCTTGGGGATTTCAAACCATGAGCAGTTCTTC. Its translation is CASLGISNHEQFF. The chain combines TRBV1 with TRBJ2-1. TRBV1 is described as a pseudogene. CDR3 length equals 13 residues.

This clone occurred a few times. Here the CDR3 DNA reads TGTGCCAGCAGCCCTGGGACAGTGAACACCGGGGAGCTGTTTTTT. Encoded protein: CASSPGTVNTGELFF. This chain uses TRBV7-5 with TRBJ2-2; TRBD1 reflects the table's D call only, with no check against the DNA. TRBV7-5 is tagged as a pseudogene. The CDR3 contains 15 residues.

The chain carries TRBV18 and TRBJ1-3; no clear D. V dropped 2 bases and J dropped 0 bases, with 5 bases sitting between them. Germline assignment: CDR1 KGHSH and CDR2 LQKENI. The CDR3 extends over 14 amino acids. The CDR3 protein is CASSPNFSGNTIYF. The CDR3 DNA follows: TGTGCCAGCTCACCAAATTTCTCTGGAAACACCATATATTTT.

The chain couples TRBV23-1 to TRBJ2-3; the D gene could be TRBD1 or TRBD2 (7 bases each). TRBV23-1 is identified as an open reading frame with a role that is uncertain. The CDR3 is 15 residues long. Between the trimmed V and J ends, which lost 4 bases and 1 base, there was a span of 12 bases. The CDR3 DNA reads TGCGCCAGCAGTCGGGAGGGGGCGGGCACAGATACGCAGTATTTT. Residues: CASSREGAGTDTQYF.

The V call is TRBV19, the J call TRBJ1-5; D unclear. The CDR3 runs to 15 residues. The germline gives CDR1 LNHDA, CDR2 SQIVND (reference sequence). The V end was cut by 7 bases, the J end by 4 bases, with 17 bases between. CDR3 DNA: TGTGCCAGTACCAGAGGCCGGGGTGATAATCAGCCCCAGCATTTT. Protein sequence: CASTRGRGDNQPQHF.

This clone was recorded a few times. This chain connects TRBV9 to TRBJ1-6; 8 bases line up with TRBD1. The germline V gene encodes CDR1 SGDLS and CDR2 YYNGEE. This CDR3 contains 15 residues. The V gene end was trimmed by 5 bases and the J gene end by 6 bases; junction bases not matched to a gene: 7. As DNA, the CDR3 is TGTGCCAGCAGACCCGGGACAGGCGGTAATTCACCCCTCCACTTT. Encoded protein: CASRPGTGGNSPLHF.

This chain uses TRBV10-2 with TRBJ2-7; unclear D gene. CDR1 is WSHSY, CDR2 SAAADI, per germline. The CDR3 contains 14 residues. Between the trimmed V and J ends, which lost 5 bases and 5 bases, there was a span of 16 bases. In DNA, the CDR3 is TGCGCCAGCAGTTACTGGGCGGCACCCCACGAGCAGTACTTC. The encoded protein is CASSYWAAPHEQYF.

This clone has a handful of counts. The genes are TRBV6-8 and TRBJ2-1, with a weak D call TRBD1 (6 bases). There are 14 residues in the CDR3. Trimming took off 4 bases at V and 8 bases at J, with 15 bases between the two ends. The germline CDR1 and CDR2 sequences are MNHGY and SAAAGT. The CDR3 loop reads CASSSPDRFHEQFF. CDR3 DNA: TGTGCCAGCAGTTCACCCGACAGGTTCCATGAGCAGTTCTTC.

The chain has TRBV18 and TRBJ2-1; unclear D gene. Germline V lookup: CDR1 KGHSH, CDR2 LQKENI. CDR3 size: 12 residues. Deletions cut 3 bases from V and 8 bases from J, with 8 bases between. DNA for the CDR3: TGTGCCAGCTCACCCTCGAACTATGAGCAGTTCTTC. This translates into CASSPSNYEQFF.

This clone is medium-sized (0.01 to 0.1%) by share. V usage is TRBV6-8 and J usage is TRBJ2-2; 8 positions match TRBD1. The CDR3 loop spans 15 amino acids. The junction had 16 bases not matched to a gene; V was cut back by 10 bases and J by 9 bases. Germline loops: CDR1 MNHGY, CDR2 SAAAGT. The CDR3 nucleotides are TGTGCCATCAGAAGGAGGACAGGGAAGGCAAGGGAGCTGTTTTTT. As protein: CAIRRRTGKARELFF.

The chain couples TRBV15 to TRBJ1-5; the match to TRBD1 covers 8 bases. J was trimmed by 6 bases and V by 1 base; bases with no gene match: 8. Germline assignment: CDR1 LNHNV and CDR2 YYDKDF (reference sequence). The CDR3 spans 16 residues. CDR3 amino acids: CATSRAAGDRGQPQHF. As DNA, the CDR3 is TGTGCCACCAGCAGAGCAGCCGGTGACAGGGGTCAGCCCCAGCATTTT.

This clone turned up a few times. The chain couples TRBV6-8 to TRBJ1-1, with no clear D. Germline loops: CDR1 MNHGY, CDR2 SAAAGT. Trimming cost V 6 bases and J 1 base, with 9 bases left between them. The CDR3 totals 13 residues. CDR3 bases: TGTGCCAGCAGCATCAGCCGGAACACTGAAGCTTTCTTT. It codes for CASSISRNTEAFF.

This clone was detected only a few times. The rearrangement joins TRBV6-8 to TRBJ2-7; possibly TRBD2 for D (6 bases). Trimming stripped 8 bases from V and 2 bases from J, with 25 bases between. The CDR3 is made up of 17 amino acids. In germline, CDR1 is MNHGY, CDR2 SAAAGT. As DNA, the CDR3 is TGTGCCAGCGCATCTTTCGGGGGAAGAGGGGCCACCTACGAGCAGTACTTC. It is translated as CASASFGGRGATYEQYF.

This rearrangement joins TRBV11-3 to TRBJ2-3; tentative D call: TRBD1 (6 bases). Germline V lookup: CDR1 SGHNT, CDR2 YENEEA. The CDR3 totals 16 residues. Between the trimmed V and J ends, which lost 5 bases and 2 bases, there was a span of 17 bases. For the CDR3, the DNA is TGTGCCAGCAGCGGGCTACCGGGACAATCCACAGATACGCAGTATTTT. Translation: CASSGLPGQSTDTQYF. The whole variable domain, remainder taken from reference TRBV11-3 and TRBJ2-3, is EAGVVQSPRYKIIEKKQPVAFWCNPISGHNTLYWYLQNLGQGPELLIRYENEEAVDDSQLPKDRFSAERLKGVDSTLKIQPAELGDSAVYLCASSGLPGQSTDTQYFGPGTRLTVL.

The CDR3 is CASSYEQGETQYF. In DNA, the CDR3 is TGTGCCAGCAGTTATGAACAGGGAGAGACCCAGTACTTC. The genes are TRBV6-8 and TRBJ2-5, with D possibly TRBD1 on 6 matching bases. The CDR3 covers 13 residues. CDR1 and CDR2 (germline): MNHGY, SAAAGT. V was cut by 3 bases and J by 4 bases, with 9 bases left in between.

This clone was seen more than once but under ten times. The V and J genes are TRBV28 and TRBJ2-2; D possibly corresponds to TRBD1 (6 bases). Per germline, CDR1 MDHEN and CDR2 SYDVKM. Trimming took off 5 bases at V and 1 base at J, with 11 bases between the two ends. This CDR3 region has 15 residues. CDR3: CASSPGQRNTGELFF. CDR3 coding DNA: TGTGCCAGCAGTCCAGGACAGAGGAACACCGGGGAGCTGTTTTTT.

A few counts support this clone. V and J are TRBV6-8 and TRBJ2-7; 8 nucleotides line up with TRBD1. V was pared by 6 bases and J by 5 bases, with 9 bases of the junction left unmatched. The germline V gene encodes CDR1 MNHGY and CDR2 SAAAGT. The CDR3 loop spans 14 amino acids. CDR3 residues: CASSYNPGQDEQYF. Written as DNA, the CDR3 is TGTGCCAGCAGCTACAATCCGGGACAGGACGAGCAGTACTTC.

This clone was found a few times. The chain is built from TRBV16 and TRBJ2-7; weak D call: TRBD1 (6 bases). The germline gives CDR1 KGHSY, CDR2 FQNENV. Between the trimmed V and J ends, which lost 5 bases and 0 bases, there was a span of 14 bases. The CDR3 extends over 15 amino acids. The CDR3 region has the DNA TGTGCCAGCAGCTCCCCAGGGGAAAGCTCCTACGAGCAGTACTTC. This gives the protein CASSSPGESSYEQYF.

The chain joins TRBV6-8 to TRBJ1-5, with D possibly being TRBD1 (6 bases). V was trimmed by 8 bases and J by 0 bases, leaving 11 bases between them. The length of the CDR3 is 14 residues. Germline-derived CDR1 and CDR2 are MNHGY and SAAAGT. CDR3 sequence (DNA): TGTGCCAGCCTACAGGGATATAGCAATCAGCCCCAGCATTTT. Its translation is CASLQGYSNQPQHF.

This chain connects TRBV11-3 to TRBJ1-3, with a tentative D call TRBD1 (5 bases). The CDR3 spans 15 residues. Trimming pared 5 bases from V and 2 bases from J, leaving 13 bases between. Per germline, CDR1 SGHNT and CDR2 YENEEA. The CDR3 DNA reads as TGTGCCAGCAGCATCGACAGTAAGACTGGAAACACCATATATTTT. Translating it yields CASSIDSKTGNTIYF.

The genes are TRBV10-2 and TRBJ1-1; 8 nucleotides agree with TRBD1. Germline assignment: CDR1 WSHSY and CDR2 SAAADI. CDR3 length: 15 residues. Unmatched junction bases numbered 11, after V lost 6 bases and J lost 5 bases. The CDR3: CASRLDRGWGTEAFF. The DNA of the CDR3 is TGCGCCAGCAGGCTCGACAGGGGATGGGGAACTGAAGCTTTCTTT.

In this sample, this clone turned up a few times. V and J are TRBV6-1 and TRBJ1-2; D possibly corresponds to TRBD1 (6 bases). Germline V lookup: CDR1 MNHNS, CDR2 SASEGT. Trimming left V 0 bases short and J 5 bases short, with 13 bases between. The CDR3 is 15 amino acids. CDR3 nucleotides: TGTGCCAGCAGTGAAGCCCAACAGGGAATTTATGGCTACACCTTC. This codes for CASSEAQQGIYGYTF.

This clone was observed a handful of times. The chain employs TRBV11-3 and TRBJ1-5; a possible D gene is TRBD1 (6 bases). Germline-derived CDR1 and CDR2 are SGHNT and YENEEA. V shed 3 bases and J shed 3 bases, with 12 bases lying between them. The CDR3 contains 15 residues. Here the CDR3 reads CASSLADRINQPQHF. CDR3 nucleotide sequence: TGTGCCAGCAGCTTGGCCGACAGGATCAATCAGCCCCAGCATTTT.

The sample holds a few counts of this clone. The gene calls are TRBV6-8 and TRBJ1-4; TRBD1 agrees at 12 bases. The germline gives CDR1 MNHGY, CDR2 SAAAGT. The CDR3 runs to 14 residues. Germline trimming cut 10 bases from V and 5 bases from J; bases unmatched to any gene: 5. This chain's CDR3 is CATRDRGLNEKLFF. The CDR3 bases are TGTGCCACCCGGGACAGGGGGCTCAATGAAAAACTGTTTTTT.

The chain uses TRBV9 and TRBJ2-1; no definite D call. This CDR3 has 16 amino acids. The germline V and J ends were trimmed by 3 bases and 0 bases, with 13 bases remaining between them. Germline V lookup: CDR1 SGDLS, CDR2 YYNGEE. CDR3 in amino acids: CASSATGPSSYNEQFF. DNA of the CDR3: TGTGCCAGCAGCGCGACCGGACCCAGCTCCTACAATGAGCAGTTCTTC.